This T cell receptor beta chain appears in the sequencing data of a study of human T cells and chemical hapten exposure. In the study overall: Patients, largely female, had alopecia areata, totalis or universalis. Study-level findings and limits: Patch test score rose with PT1 expanded TCRs, significant at 8, 16, 32, not 4. All donors were alopecia patients, so their immunity may differ from that of healthy people.

One entry per CDR3 protein results from TCRdb running MiXCR on the RACE reads. The repertoire holds over 50,000 distinct CDR3 sequences, with approximately 9.9% as singletons. Trimming removed 3 bases from V and 5 bases from J, with 11 bases in between. This CDR3 region has 13 residues. This clonotype was seen a few times. Its matching antigen is unknown. This sample's time point: patch test 1, 2 weeks after DPC sensitization. Treatment: therapeutic diphenylcyclopropenone sensitization with weekly scalp DPC. Total RNA extraction was carried out from unfractionated whole blood. This sample comprised whole blood, obtained in connection with sensitization to the hapten diphenylcyclopropenone (DPC). This sequence was found in a woman aged 40 to 49 with alopecia areata. Some clones in this sample may be carry-over from other donors' samples. The rearrangement links TRBV23-1 to TRBJ2-7, with D possibly being TRBD1 (6 bases). TRBV23-1 is an ORF for which the function is uncertain. The CDR3 bases are TGCGCCAGCAGTCACTACAGGGTCGACGAGCAGTACTTC. It specifies CASSHYRVDEQYF.